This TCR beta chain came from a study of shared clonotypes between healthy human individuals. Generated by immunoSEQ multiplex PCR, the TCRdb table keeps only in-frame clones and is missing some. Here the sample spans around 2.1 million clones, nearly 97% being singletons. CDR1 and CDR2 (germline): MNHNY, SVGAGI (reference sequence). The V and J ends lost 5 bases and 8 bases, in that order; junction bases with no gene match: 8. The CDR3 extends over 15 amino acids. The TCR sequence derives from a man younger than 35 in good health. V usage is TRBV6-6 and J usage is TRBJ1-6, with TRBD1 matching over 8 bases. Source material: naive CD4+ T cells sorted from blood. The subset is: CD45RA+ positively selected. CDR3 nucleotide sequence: TGTGCCAGCAGTCCCGGGACAGGACTTTATTCACCCCTCCACTTT. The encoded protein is CASSPGTGLYSPLHF.